This is a list of T cell receptor beta chains from one sample in a study of regulatory T cells in long-lasting Graves disease. TCRdb fed the multiplex PCR reads into MiXCR, producing one record per CDR3 protein. The table records about 430,000 distinct CDR3 sequences, 15% of them present only once. The same data also contributed to another study, on T cells in Graves' hyperthyroidism and ophthalmopathy.

The sequencing used peripheral blood mononuclear cells (PBMCs), collected at new diagnosis, from a patient treated with antithyroid drugs. These receptors were collected from a woman aged 40 to 55 with Graves disease. Both conserved end residues are part of each CDR3. Each record gives: J gene, V gene, D gene, clone size, CDR3 DNA, CDR3 protein. The D gene is left open where the match is weak. Some rows have no size entry. The others give once, few or many, or a class for an expanded clone.

j_call: TRBJ1-5
v_call: TRBV28
d_call: NA
clone_size: NA
cdr3_nt: TGTGTCAGCAGTTTTTACGCAGGCGGGCCCCAGCATTTT
cdr3_aa: CVSSFYAGGPQHF

j_call: TRBJ2-3
v_call: TRBV20-1
d_call: NA
clone_size: many
cdr3_nt: TGCAGTGCTAGAGATCCCATGGAGGCGGCAAGCACAGATACGCAGTATTTT
cdr3_aa: CSARDPMEAASTDTQYF

j_call: TRBJ1-1
v_call: TRBV13
d_call: TRBD1
clone_size: many
cdr3_nt: TGTGCCAGCAGCCCGACAGGGAACATGAACACTGAAGCTTTCTTT
cdr3_aa: CASSPTGNMNTEAFF

j_call: TRBJ2-2
v_call: TRBV10-3
d_call: NA
clone_size: many
cdr3_nt: TGTGCCATCAGTGAGCCTCCTCCGAGTGCTTCGAACACCGGGGAGCTGTTTTTT
cdr3_aa: CAISEPPPSASNTGELFF

j_call: TRBJ2-7
v_call: TRBV28
d_call: TRBD2
clone_size: many
cdr3_nt: TGTGCCAGCAGTCCCCCGAGCGGGAGTCGGCACGAGCAGTACTTC
cdr3_aa: CASSPPSGSRHEQYF

j_call: TRBJ2-1
v_call: TRBV2
d_call: NA
clone_size: NA
cdr3_nt: TGTGCCATCGGGCCTCACGGGGATGAGCAGTTCTTC
cdr3_aa: CAIGPHGDEQFF

j_call: TRBJ2-5
v_call: TRBV6-5
d_call: TRBD2
clone_size: many
cdr3_nt: TGTGCCAGCAGTTACGGGAAAGCGGGAGGACAAGACCAAGAGACCCAGTACTTC
cdr3_aa: CASSYGKAGGQDQETQYF

j_call: TRBJ2-2
v_call: TRBV11-3
d_call: NA
clone_size: many
cdr3_nt: TGTGCCAGCAGCTTAATTAGCGTGGACGGGGAGCTGTTTTTT
cdr3_aa: CASSLISVDGELFF

j_call: TRBJ1-1
v_call: TRBV7-3
d_call: TRBD1
clone_size: NA
cdr3_nt: TGTGCCAGCAGCTTATCTGTTACAGGGGATGAAGCTTTCTTT
cdr3_aa: CASSLSVTGDEAFF

j_call: TRBJ2-6
v_call: TRBV7-3
d_call: NA
clone_size: many
cdr3_nt: TGTGCCAGCAGCCCCGGGGGGGCCAACGTCCTGACTTTC
cdr3_aa: CASSPGGANVLTF

j_call: TRBJ2-1
v_call: TRBV28
d_call: NA
clone_size: many
cdr3_nt: TGTGCCAGCAGTGGCGAGGGCAACAATGAGCAGTTCTTC
cdr3_aa: CASSGEGNNEQFF

j_call: TRBJ2-1
v_call: TRBV9
d_call: NA
clone_size: few
cdr3_nt: TGTGCCAGCAGCGTAGGCGGGGACAATGAGCAGTTCTTC
cdr3_aa: CASSVGGDNEQFF

j_call: TRBJ1-2
v_call: TRBV2
d_call: NA
clone_size: many
cdr3_nt: TGTGCCAGCAGTGAAGTGGGGCTGCGGAGCTACACCTTC
cdr3_aa: CASSEVGLRSYTF

j_call: TRBJ1-1
v_call: TRBV27
d_call: NA
clone_size: many
cdr3_nt: TGTGCCAGCAGCTTCAGGCAAATGAACACTGAAGCTTTCTTT
cdr3_aa: CASSFRQMNTEAFF

j_call: TRBJ2-6
v_call: TRBV3-1
d_call: NA
clone_size: few
cdr3_nt: TGTGCCAGCAGCCAAGATAAGGCCCCCTCCTCTGGGGCCAACGTCCTGACTTTC
cdr3_aa: CASSQDKAPSSGANVLTF

j_call: TRBJ1-5
v_call: TRBV28
d_call: NA
clone_size: few
cdr3_nt: TGTGCCAGCAGTTTGTACACTCCAGGGTATAGCAATCAGCCCCAGCATTTT
cdr3_aa: CASSLYTPGYSNQPQHF

j_call: TRBJ2-1
v_call: TRBV12-3/TRBV12-4
d_call: NA
clone_size: NA
cdr3_nt: TGTGCCAGCAGTCCAGGAGCGGGTGAAAGCTCCTACAATGAGCAGTTCTTC
cdr3_aa: CASSPGAGESSYNEQFF

j_call: TRBJ2-2
v_call: TRBV30
d_call: NA
clone_size: few
cdr3_nt: TGTGCCTGGAGTGTACTAAGGGGGGCCGACAACACCGGGGAGCTGTTTTTT
cdr3_aa: CAWSVLRGADNTGELFF

j_call: TRBJ2-5
v_call: TRBV7-9
d_call: TRBD2
clone_size: NA
cdr3_nt: TGTGCCAGCAGCTCCGGACTAGCGGGAGACCGGGAGACCCAGTACTTC
cdr3_aa: CASSSGLAGDRETQYF

j_call: TRBJ2-7
v_call: TRBV11-2
d_call: NA
clone_size: NA
cdr3_nt: TGTGCCAGCAGCTCCCCCAAGGATTGGAGCTCCTACGAGCAGTACTTC
cdr3_aa: CASSSPKDWSSYEQYF

j_call: TRBJ2-5
v_call: TRBV20-1
d_call: TRBD2
clone_size: NA
cdr3_nt: TGCAGTGCTAGAGGGCTCGGGACTAGCGGGAGCCTAATTATGGAGACCCAGTACTTC
cdr3_aa: CSARGLGTSGSLIMETQYF

j_call: TRBJ1-4
v_call: TRBV28
d_call: NA
clone_size: many
cdr3_nt: TGTGCCAGCAGTCTGGTCCTTGCAACTAATGAAAAACTGTTTTTT
cdr3_aa: CASSLVLATNEKLFF

j_call: TRBJ1-4
v_call: TRBV2
d_call: NA
clone_size: many
cdr3_nt: TGTGCCAGCAGTAGCTACAGTTCCCTTAATGAAAAACTGTTTTTT
cdr3_aa: CASSSYSSLNEKLFF

j_call: TRBJ1-1
v_call: TRBV24-1
d_call: TRBD1
clone_size: many
cdr3_nt: TGTGCCACCCAGGGGGTTGCGAACACTGAAGCTTTCTTT
cdr3_aa: CATQGVANTEAFF

j_call: TRBJ1-1
v_call: TRBV3-1
d_call: NA
clone_size: many
cdr3_nt: TGTGCCAGCAGCCAATTGCCCGGGGGAAACACTGAAGCTTTCTTT
cdr3_aa: CASSQLPGGNTEAFF

j_call: TRBJ2-7
v_call: TRBV11-3
d_call: NA
clone_size: many
cdr3_nt: TGTGCCAGCAGTTCGCGGCAGGGCTACGAGCAGTACTTC
cdr3_aa: CASSSRQGYEQYF

j_call: TRBJ2-2
v_call: TRBV6-2/TRBV6-3
d_call: TRBD1
clone_size: many
cdr3_nt: TGTGCCAGCAGTGAGGGACAGTACGGCGGGGAGCTGTTTTTT
cdr3_aa: CASSEGQYGGELFF

j_call: TRBJ1-1
v_call: TRBV4-2
d_call: TRBD1
clone_size: NA
cdr3_nt: TGTGCCAGCAGCCAGAAGACAGGGCACACTGAAGCTTTCTTT
cdr3_aa: CASSQKTGHTEAFF

j_call: TRBJ2-1
v_call: TRBV11-3
d_call: TRBD2
clone_size: many
cdr3_nt: TGTGCCAGCAGCCCGAGAACTAGCGGGACGGCCAATGAGCAGTTCTTC
cdr3_aa: CASSPRTSGTANEQFF

j_call: TRBJ2-1
v_call: TRBV19
d_call: NA
clone_size: many
cdr3_nt: TGTGCCAGTAGTATAGGTTGGGAGCAGTTCTTC
cdr3_aa: CASSIGWEQFF

j_call: TRBJ1-1
v_call: TRBV28
d_call: NA
clone_size: many
cdr3_nt: TGTGCCAGCAGTCCCACACAAGAGCCCACAGAGAACACTGAAGCTTTCTTT
cdr3_aa: CASSPTQEPTENTEAFF

j_call: TRBJ1-2
v_call: TRBV28
d_call: TRBD1
clone_size: many
cdr3_nt: TGTGCCAGCAGGAGACAGGGGATCTCCTATGGCTACACCTTC
cdr3_aa: CASRRQGISYGYTF

j_call: TRBJ1-1
v_call: TRBV19
d_call: NA
clone_size: many
cdr3_nt: TGTGCCAGTACCCCGCTAAGGCAGGGAGGGGGCACTGAAGCTTTCTTT
cdr3_aa: CASTPLRQGGGTEAFF